These 9 T cell receptor beta chains came from one sample sequenced in a study of blood T cells in healthy people across ages (dated by TCRdb to between 2014 and 2017). Library construction relied on 5' RACE. Sequencer: Illumina HiSeq 2500. A second PCR of about 6 to 12 cycles was run with a J-beta primer mix and a sample-barcoded 5' primer. TCRdb took the public reads, trimmed them with fastp at Q25, ran MiXCR for clone calling and kept in-frame beta chains. Under each unique CDR3 protein, matching rows form one entry showing the most common genes and DNA. This sample is represented by about 970,000 distinct CDR3 sequences; about 53% of them were singletons. Of the sample, 20% to 25% falls within the top ten clones. Input material: blood. Every receptor here comes from a woman aged 55-69 years in good health.

The rearrangement links TRBV20-1 to TRBJ1-1, with TRBD1 matching 8 bases. J gave up 8 bases and V 6 bases, and 8 bases lay outside the gene matches. The germline CDR1 and CDR2 sequences are DFQATT and SNEGSKA (reference sequence). The CDR3 covers 12 residues. The CDR3 is CSARTGRREAFF. In DNA form, the CDR3 reads TGCAGTGCGAGGACAGGGCGGAGGGAAGCTTTCTTT.

In DNA form, the CDR3 reads TGCAGCGTTGCCGAGAGGGATGAGACCCAGTTCTTC. Translating gives CSVAERDETQFF. This chain links TRBV29-1 with TRBJ2-1; the D gene is possibly TRBD2 (5 bases). The length of the CDR3 is 12 residues. V dropped 4 bases and J dropped 13 bases, with 17 bases sitting between them. Germline V CDR1 and CDR2: SQVTM, ANQGSEA.

V gene TRBV2 combines with J gene TRBJ2-1, with D hard to call. Germline V gene sequence: CDR1 SNHLY, CDR2 FYNNEI. The CDR3 consists of 14 residues. Trimming took 4 bases from V and 5 from J, leaving 12 bases between them. The CDR3 sequence is CASSGSRLNNEQFF. Here the CDR3 DNA reads TGTGCCAGCAGTGGGTCCCGTCTAAACAATGAGCAGTTCTTC.

V usage is TRBV14 and J usage is TRBJ2-3, with D maybe TRBD2 (6 bases). Trimming pared 3 bases from V and 9 bases from J, leaving 22 bases between. Germline CDR1 reads SGHDN; CDR2 reads FVKESK. This CDR3 region has 16 residues. This CDR3 reads CASSHTQAGKKATQYF. The CDR3 bases are TGTGCCAGCAGCCACACGCAGGCGGGAAAGAAGGCCACGCAGTATTTT.

The chain joins TRBV7-8 to TRBJ2-3, with D uncertain. From germline, CDR1 is SGHVS and CDR2 FQNEAQ. The CDR3 sequence is 15 residues long. V was trimmed by 4 bases and J by 2 bases, leaving 13 bases between them. The DNA of the CDR3 is TGTGCCAGCAGCTCCGGACGCTTTTTCACAGATACGCAGTATTTT. Encoded protein: CASSSGRFFTDTQYF.

Details on this clonotype: The junction shows a germline mismatch at one end, possibly a read error. The CDR3 DNA reads TGTGACAGCCAATACACAGGAGGCGCAGATACGCAGTATTTT. Amino acids: CDSQYTGGADTQYF. The rearrangement uses TRBV12-3 or TRBV12-4 and TRBJ2-3, with D possibly being TRBD1 or TRBD2 (5 bases each). CDR3 length: 14 amino acids.

The J gene is TRBJ2-7, the V gene TRBV28; weak D call: TRBD2 (5 bases). V gave up 5 bases and J gave up 3 bases, with 17 bases separating them. The length of the CDR3 is 15 residues. Per the germline V gene, CDR1 is MDHEN and CDR2 is SYDVKM. The CDR3 reads CASSPLMGSGYEQYF. The CDR3 nucleotides read TGTGCCAGCAGTCCGCTAATGGGGAGCGGCTACGAGCAGTACTTC. The full variable domain, in which reference TRBV28 and TRBJ2-7 provide the parts outside the CDR3, is DVKVTQSSRYLVKRTGEKVFLECVQDMDHENMFWYRQDPGLGLRLIYFSYDVKMKEKGDIPEGYSVSREKKERFSLILESASTNQTSMYLCASSPLMGSGYEQYFGPGTRLTVT.

This sequence joins TRBV4-1 and TRBJ2-4; 7 bases are shared with TRBD2. This CDR3 has 16 residues. The junction had 5 bases not matched to a gene; V was cut back by 3 bases and J by 0 bases. Germline values: CDR1 MGHRA, CDR2 YSYEKL. CDR3 DNA sequence: TGCGCCAGCAGCCAGGGGGGGGAACTAGCCAAAAACATTCAGTACTTC. Encoded protein: CASSQGGELAKNIQYF.

The chain has TRBV2 and TRBJ2-3; no definite D call. This CDR3 comprises 13 residues. Trimming stripped 4 bases from V and 2 bases from J, with 7 bases between. Germline loops: CDR1 SNHLY, CDR2 FYNNEI. CDR3: CASSGEVTDTQYF. The CDR3 DNA follows: TGTGCCAGCAGTGGGGAAGTCACAGATACGCAGTATTTT.